A single T cell receptor beta chain is shown here with its context. Its antigen is unidentified. The CDR3 sequence is 15 residues long. Trimming cost V 6 bases and J 0 bases, with 14 bases left between them. Germline CDR1 is MNHEY and CDR2 is SVGAGI. This entry comes from a study of cytomegalovirus exposure and HLA in healthy donors. Study details: Around 180 million T cells yielded some 100 million unique TCR beta sequences, as an earlier analysis found.

Primers included in the PCR were 60 Vbeta and 13 Jbeta primers. Sequenced by immunoSEQ multiplex PCR; TCRdb stores in-frame clones only, minus some. This sample has about 77,000 clones, with over 65% found just once. Study-wide findings and caveats: V- and J-gene trimming in TCR beta was tied to a missense DCLRE1C variant by an analysis performed later.

This receptor was obtained from a man aged 35 to 55 in good health and CMV-seronegative. The V call is TRBV6-5, the J call TRBJ1-1, with D possibly being TRBD1 (5 bases). The source material was PBMCs. The CDR3, as DNA: TGTGCCAGCAGCCCGGGGGGGGTTATGAACACTGAAGCTTTCTTT. Its protein product is CASSPGGVMNTEAFF.